One and the same sample provided the 18 T cell receptor beta chains below, sequenced in a study of T cell responses to AZD1222 COVID-19 vaccine. Clones were sequenced by immunoSEQ multiplex PCR, and TCRdb holds only the in-frame ones, with some missing. The table records 180,000 or so clones, about nine tenths of them present only once. The sequences come from peripheral blood, collected 28 days after the second AZD1222 dose. The source of these receptors is an adult who received the AZD1222 COVID-19 vaccine.

This chain uses TRBV30 with TRBJ2-5; a possible D gene is TRBD2 (5 bases). The V gene lost 1 base and the J gene lost 6 bases, with 9 bases spanning the gap. CDR3 size: 12 residues. Germline V lookup: CDR1 GTSNPN, CDR2 SVGIG (reference sequence). CDR3 loop: CAWSDTGKTQYF. The DNA for the CDR3 is TGTGCCTGGAGTGACACCGGGAAGACCCAGTACTTC.

This chain uses TRBV4-1 with TRBJ2-1; D may be TRBD2 (6 bases). V lost 1 base and J 5 bases, leaving 18 bases between the germline ends. Per the germline V gene, CDR1 is MGHRA and CDR2 is YSYEKL. The CDR3 extends over 17 amino acids. CDR3 bases: TGCGCCAGCAGCCAAGTCGACATGGGACTGGTACACAATGAGCAGTTCTTC. Its translation: CASSQVDMGLVHNEQFF.

The chain links TRBV18 to TRBJ2-3; 10 nucleotides align to TRBD2. CDR1 and CDR2 from the germline V gene are KGHSH and LQKENI. V gave up 3 bases and J gave up 15 bases; unmatched junction bases: 12. There are 14 residues in the CDR3. The CDR3 loop reads CASSPSETSGLDYF. Written as DNA, the CDR3 is TGTGCCAGCTCACCCTCCGAGACTAGCGGGTTAGACTATTTT.

The chain is built from TRBV28 and TRBJ1-2, with D possibly TRBD1 on 6 matching bases. The CDR3 covers 14 residues. Germline V gene lookup returns CDR1 MDHEN and CDR2 SYDVKM. Between the trimmed V and J ends, which lost 6 bases and 5 bases, there was a span of 16 bases. The CDR3 loop reads CASSPGHRGYGYTF. The DNA for the CDR3 is TGTGCCAGCAGCCCGGGACACAGAGGTTATGGCTACACCTTC.

V usage is TRBV12-3 or TRBV12-4 and J usage is TRBJ2-7; TRBD2 agrees at 8 bases. This CDR3 has 13 amino acids. The V gene end was trimmed by 5 bases and the J gene end by 4 bases; junction bases not matched to a gene: 4. The CDR3 DNA is TGTGCCAGCAGTGGCGGGGGGACTTACGAGCAGTACTTC. Translated, it gives CASSGGGTYEQYF.

The rearrangement joins TRBV15 to TRBJ1-1, with a tentative D call TRBD1 (5 bases). This CDR3 has 14 residues. The V gene's germline CDR1 is LNHNV and CDR2 YYDKDF (reference sequence). Trimming pared 6 bases from V and 4 bases from J, leaving 15 bases between. CDR3 in DNA: TGTGCCACCAGTTTGGAGAGGGGTTTCACTGAAGCTTTCTTT. Translation: CATSLERGFTEAFF.

This clone was detected only once. V gene TRBV3-1 (or the pseudogene TRBV3-2) combines with J gene TRBJ2-3, with 8 nucleotides matching TRBD2. Looked up from germline, CDR1 is LGHDT and CDR2 is YNNKEL (reference sequence). Germline trimming cut 1 base from V and 4 bases from J; bases unmatched to any gene: 4. This CDR3 contains 15 residues. CDR3 sequence (DNA): TGTGCCAGCAGCCAAGCGGGAGGGCTTTCAGATACGCAGTATTTT. Its translation is CASSQAGGLSDTQYF.

This CDR3 reads CASTDRGANSPLHF. CDR3 nucleotides: TGTGCCAGTACGGACAGGGGGGCTAATTCACCCCTCCACTTT. The chain links TRBV19 to TRBJ1-6; 10 bases are shared with TRBD1. Germline CDR1 and CDR2: LNHDA and SQIVND (reference sequence). CDR3 size: 14 residues. The V gene end was trimmed by 7 bases and the J gene end by 6 bases; junction bases not matched to a gene: 3.

The rearrangement links TRBV2 to TRBJ1-6; D is ambiguous. The length of the CDR3 is 13 residues. Per germline, CDR1 SNHLY and CDR2 FYNNEI. The ends were cut back, 6 bases at V and 4 bases at J, with 7 bases in the middle. CDR3 residues: CASRRAYNSPLHF. CDR3 DNA sequence: TGTGCCAGCAGGAGGGCGTATAATTCACCCCTCCACTTT. The variable domain in full, completed from reference TRBV2 and TRBJ1-6, reads EPEVTQTPSHQVTQMGQEVILRCVPISNHLYFYWYRQILGQKVEFLVSFYNNEISEKSEIFDDQFSVERPDGSNFTLKIRSTKLEDSAMYFCASRRAYNSPLHFGNGTRLTVT.

The chain uses TRBV2 and TRBJ2-7; 11 positions agree with TRBD1. CDR1 and CDR2 (germline): SNHLY, FYNNEI. The CDR3 covers 15 residues. The V and J ends lost 2 bases and 3 bases, in that order; junction bases with no gene match: 3. CDR3 in amino acids: CASSEPGQGVYEQYF. The CDR3 DNA sequence: TGTGCCAGCAGTGAACCGGGACAGGGGGTCTACGAGCAGTACTTC.

V is TRBV10-3 and J is TRBJ1-6; 7 bases agree with TRBD1. Germline CDR1 reads ENHRY; CDR2 reads SYGVKD. The junction had 10 bases not matched to a gene; V was cut back by 7 bases and J by 7 bases. The CDR3 has 15 residues. The CDR3 sequence is CAITQGGAGNSPLHF. As DNA, the CDR3 is TGTGCCATCACCCAAGGGGGCGCGGGCAATTCACCCCTCCACTTT.

The chain combines TRBV12-3 or TRBV12-4 with TRBJ2-3, with no clear D. The CDR3 covers 13 residues. V lost 3 bases to trimming and J lost 3 bases, with 7 bases between them. The CDR3 protein is CASSFGGTDTQYF. The DNA of the CDR3 is TGTGCCAGCAGTTTCGGTGGGACAGATACGCAGTATTTT.

The chain carries TRBV30 and TRBJ1-3, with 7 bases lining up with TRBD1. V lost 0 bases, J lost 2 bases, and 7 bases stayed unmatched. CDR1 and CDR2 (germline): GTSNPN, SVGIG (reference sequence). CDR3 length: 16 residues. CDR3 loop: CAWSVRMTGTGNTIYF. In DNA form, the CDR3 reads TGTGCCTGGAGTGTACGGATGACAGGGACTGGAAACACCATATATTTT.

The sample holds one count of this clone. The gene calls are TRBV24-1 and TRBJ2-3; unclear D gene. The CDR3 is 13 amino acids. The germline V and J ends were trimmed by 6 bases and 1 base, with 7 bases remaining between them. Per germline, CDR1 KGHDR and CDR2 SFDVKD. This chain's CDR3 is CATSRYGTDTQYF. CDR3 nucleotides: TGTGCCACCAGTCGTTACGGCACAGATACGCAGTATTTT.

The chain carries TRBV6-5 and TRBJ1-2; TRBD1 is a possible D gene (6 bases). CDR1 is MNHEY, CDR2 SVGAGI, per germline. Deletions cut 7 bases from V and 3 bases from J, with 15 bases between. The CDR3 has 14 amino acids. The CDR3 nucleotides read TGTGCCAGCACTCAAACCGACAGGTACTATGGCTACACCTTC. Amino acid sequence: CASTQTDRYYGYTF.

J is TRBJ1-4 and V is TRBV28; 8 positions agree with TRBD1. CDR3 length: 14 residues. The V gene's germline CDR1 is MDHEN and CDR2 SYDVKM. The J segment lost 8 bases and the V segment lost 6 bases, leaving 8 bases of the junction unmatched. The chain's CDR3 is CASRQTGEGEKLFF. CDR3 nucleotide sequence: TGTGCCAGCAGGCAGACAGGGGAAGGAGAAAAACTGTTTTTT.

The rearrangement links TRBV19 to TRBJ1-3, with unresolved D. Trimming stripped 5 bases from V and 1 base from J, with 3 bases between. CDR3 length: 12 residues. Per the germline V gene, CDR1 is LNHDA and CDR2 is SQIVND (reference sequence). In DNA form, the CDR3 reads TGTGCCAGTAGTCAATCTGGAAACACCATATATTTT. Translated, it gives CASSQSGNTIYF.

The rearrangement links TRBV7-7 to TRBJ2-2; unclear D gene. The germline V and J ends were trimmed by 5 bases and 6 bases, with 10 bases remaining between them. There are 13 residues in the CDR3. Germline CDR1 reads SSHAT; CDR2 reads FNYEAQ (reference sequence). This chain's CDR3 is CASSPLLAGELFF. CDR3 in DNA: TGTGCCAGCAGCCCCCTTCTCGCCGGGGAGCTGTTTTTT.